Sequencing of this T cell receptor beta chain was carried out in a study of shared T cell receptors in the human thymus. This table comes from immunoSEQ multiplex PCR, and its TCRdb copy is limited to in-frame clones, with some not included. The sample yields 700,000 to 750,000 clones, approximately 85% seen once. In its sample, this clone was seen a few times. This CDR3 contains 20 residues. The germline gives CDR1 KGHSH, CDR2 LQKENI. The V gene end was trimmed by 2 bases and the J gene end by 1 base; junction bases not matched to a gene: 19. This same sample was also part of a study on human thymus T cells. This second report adds: Donors were healthy Finnish infants having corrective surgery for congenital heart defects. In corrective heart surgery, resections were taken, and these provided the thymus tissue. Usage of V and J genes appeared biased in thymic and blood repertoires. Related research examined unrelated individuals and reported that their thymic repertoires overlapped highly.

The sample consisted of thymocytes. V is TRBV18 and J is TRBJ1-2, with 7 positions matching TRBD1. The clonotype comes from a girl under two years old with a congenital heart defect. In nucleotides, the CDR3 is TGTGCCAGCTCACCAAGATACAGGGGCACCCCCGCGACTATTAACTATGGCTACACCTTC. Translated, it gives CASSPRYRGTPATINYGYTF.